This is a list of T cell receptor beta chains from one sample in a study of shared clonotypes between healthy human individuals. The data were produced by immunoSEQ multiplex PCR, yet TCRdb's version contains in-frame clones alone and is incomplete. The repertoire consists of around 2.3 million clones, with approximately 95% occurring once and the leading ten covering more than 0.1%. Sequenced: naive CD4+ T cells sorted from blood. These receptors all come from a man aged 18 to 30 in good health. Each CDR3 is given with its conserved first and last residue. Each record gives: CDR3 protein, J gene, CDR3 length, V gene, clone size. Only some rows state a clone size, as once, few, many or a class for expanded clones.

CDR3: CASSGPSGSSYNEQFF
J: TRBJ2-1
length: 16
V: TRBV2
size: NA

CDR3: CASSLGLNTGETQYF
J: TRBJ2-5
length: 15
V: TRBV11-2
size: NA

CDR3: CASSTPDRANEQFF
J: TRBJ2-1
length: 14
V: TRBV5-1
size: NA

CDR3: CASSLEAQTGELFF
J: TRBJ2-2
length: 14
V: TRBV5-1
size: NA

CDR3: CASDGQGPYSPLHF
J: TRBJ1-6
length: 14
V: TRBV7-9
size: NA

CDR3: CASSPDLGQPQHF
J: TRBJ1-5
length: 13
V: TRBV4-3
size: NA

CDR3: CASSQVTKLNDHIQYF
J: TRBJ2-4
length: 16
V: TRBV4-2
size: few

CDR3: CASSELTDRAPGNTIYF
J: TRBJ1-3
length: 17
V: TRBV2
size: NA

CDR3: CASRPDRGNTEAFF
J: TRBJ1-1
length: 14
V: TRBV6-6
size: NA

CDR3: CASSLEGQGVYNEQFF
J: TRBJ2-1
length: 16
V: TRBV11-3
size: NA

CDR3: CASSLAAGGWEKLFF
J: TRBJ1-4
length: 15
V: TRBV7-9
size: NA

CDR3: CASSRGGLNSPLHF
J: TRBJ1-6
length: 14
V: TRBV21-1
size: NA

CDR3: CASNTDRGYGYTF
J: TRBJ1-2
length: 13
V: TRBV10-2
size: NA

CDR3: CASSKGQGVDIQYF
J: TRBJ2-4
length: 14
V: TRBV13
size: NA

CDR3: CASSLEAGSGNTIYF
J: TRBJ1-3
length: 15
V: TRBV5-1
size: NA

CDR3: CASSASGSWAGELFF
J: TRBJ2-2
length: 15
V: TRBV9
size: NA

CDR3: CASNNGPQGAGETQYF
J: TRBJ2-5
length: 16
V: TRBV5-1
size: NA

CDR3: CASSVEGGPQYNEQFF
J: TRBJ2-1
length: 16
V: TRBV9
size: once

CDR3: CASSLEGRANYGYTF
J: TRBJ1-2
length: 15
V: TRBV5-1
size: NA

CDR3: CASTTPNVTGGRDQPQHF
J: TRBJ1-5
length: 18
V: TRBV21-1
size: NA

CDR3: CASSSGTGDPEKLFF
J: TRBJ1-4
length: 15
V: TRBV5-1
size: NA

CDR3: CAISEMDRGDEKLFF
J: TRBJ1-4
length: 15
V: TRBV10-3
size: NA

CDR3: CASSTGGAKNIQYF
J: TRBJ2-4
length: 14
V: TRBV6-5
size: NA

CDR3: CASSPGTGVPETQYF
J: TRBJ2-5
length: 15
V: TRBV11-2
size: NA

CDR3: CASSGGVVETQYF
J: TRBJ2-5
length: 13
V: TRBV28
size: NA

CDR3: CASSFWTSGGLNEQFF
J: TRBJ2-1
length: 16
V: TRBV11-2
size: NA

CDR3: CASRPGGGNTIYF
J: TRBJ1-3
length: 13
V: TRBV6-6
size: NA

CDR3: CASSSEGQGVAEAFF
J: TRBJ1-1
length: 15
V: TRBV19
size: NA

CDR3: CASSKLAGLPTEQYF
J: TRBJ2-7
length: 15
V: TRBV4-3
size: NA

CDR3: CASSLFRRPYEQYF
J: TRBJ2-7
length: 14
V: TRBV5-4
size: NA

CDR3: CASRPLAGVQFF
J: TRBJ2-1
length: 12
V: TRBV2
size: NA

CDR3: CASSLKGGSYNEQFF
J: TRBJ2-1
length: 15
V: TRBV5-4
size: NA

CDR3: CATRKRQTGETQYF
J: TRBJ2-5
length: 14
V: TRBV15
size: few

CDR3: CASSSDSNQPQHF
J: TRBJ1-5
length: 13
V: TRBV6-1
size: NA

CDR3: CASSLDRFSGSLNEQFF
J: TRBJ2-1
length: 17
V: TRBV7-9
size: once

CDR3: CASSLPPSTEQYF
J: TRBJ2-7
length: 13
V: TRBV9
size: NA

CDR3: CASSLGLGETQYF
J: TRBJ2-5
length: 13
V: TRBV5-1
size: NA

CDR3: CASSLVSISGTSGYYEQYF
J: TRBJ2-7
length: 19
V: TRBV7-2
size: NA

CDR3: CASRSRGGTDTQYF
J: TRBJ2-3
length: 14
V: TRBV7-3
size: NA

CDR3: CASTTAWGAAGYTF
J: TRBJ1-2
length: 14
V: TRBV9
size: once

CDR3: CASSETGDNEKLFF
J: TRBJ1-4
length: 14
V: TRBV19
size: NA

CDR3: CASSPGVGLGIGELFF
J: TRBJ2-2
length: 16
V: TRBV2
size: NA

CDR3: CASSSSGTTYEQYF
J: TRBJ2-7
length: 14
V: TRBV18
size: NA

CDR3: CASSDKSGANVLTF
J: TRBJ2-6
length: 14
V: TRBV6-4
size: NA

CDR3: CASSLREGAYEQYF
J: TRBJ2-7
length: 14
V: TRBV27
size: NA

CDR3: CAWRLGEWVRNEQFF
J: TRBJ2-1
length: 15
V: TRBV30
size: NA

CDR3: CASSFGGSNQPQHF
J: TRBJ1-5
length: 14
V: TRBV5-6
size: NA

CDR3: CASSYSGLRNTEAFF
J: TRBJ1-1
length: 15
V: TRBV6-5
size: NA

CDR3: CASSEWVGRETQYF
J: TRBJ2-5
length: 14
V: TRBV6-1
size: NA

CDR3: CASSMGDSGSYEQYF
J: TRBJ2-7
length: 15
V: TRBV18
size: NA

CDR3: CASRGRGTDTQYF
J: TRBJ2-3
length: 13
V: TRBV19
size: NA

CDR3: CASSPTGLNTEAFF
J: TRBJ1-1
length: 14
V: TRBV5-1
size: NA

CDR3: CASSLDGTPSGELFF
J: TRBJ2-2
length: 15
V: TRBV18
size: NA

CDR3: CASSPPKGAGTEAFF
J: TRBJ1-1
length: 15
V: TRBV18
size: once

CDR3: CASSYRGYQFF
J: TRBJ2-1
length: 11
V: TRBV7-2
size: NA

CDR3: CASSLDREQTQYF
J: TRBJ2-5
length: 13
V: TRBV2
size: NA

CDR3: CASSGGSTDTQYF
J: TRBJ2-3
length: 13
V: TRBV18
size: NA

CDR3: CASSPNTDTQYF
J: TRBJ2-3
length: 12
V: TRBV5-4
size: NA

CDR3: CASSYLPSGINEQFF
J: TRBJ2-1
length: 15
V: TRBV6-5
size: NA

CDR3: CSVERGAETQYF
J: TRBJ2-5
length: 12
V: TRBV29-1
size: NA